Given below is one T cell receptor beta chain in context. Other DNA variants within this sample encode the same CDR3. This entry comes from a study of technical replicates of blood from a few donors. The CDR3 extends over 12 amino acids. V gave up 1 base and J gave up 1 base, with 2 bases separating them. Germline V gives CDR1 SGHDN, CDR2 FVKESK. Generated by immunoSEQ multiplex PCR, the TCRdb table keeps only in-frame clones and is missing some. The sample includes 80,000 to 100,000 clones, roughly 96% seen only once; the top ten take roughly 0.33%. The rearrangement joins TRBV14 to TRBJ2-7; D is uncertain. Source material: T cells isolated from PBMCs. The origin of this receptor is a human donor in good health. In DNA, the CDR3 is TGTGCCAGCAGCCAAGCTTCCTACGAGCAGTACTTC. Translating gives CASSQASYEQYF.